The clone carrying this T cell receptor (beta chain) has just a few counts. The CDR3 consists of 12 residues. Trimming removed 5 bases at V and 4 bases at J, with 8 bases between. TCRdb re-called the 5' RACE reads through MiXCR, storing one row per CDR3 protein. The sample consists of some 85,000 distinct CDR3 sequences, 15% to 25% of them appearing once. This record belongs to a study of spatial heterogeneity in lung cancer. Time point given: sample taken at primary tumor resection. Whole RNA, which was extracted from tumor, nontumor lung tissue or frozen PBMC, was sequenced without any cell sorting.

This sequence originates from a male donor with early-stage non-small cell lung cancer. This chain links TRBV12-3 or TRBV12-4 with TRBJ2-5; D uncertain. Sequences were derived from PBMCs, sampled at surgery. This CDR3 is CASSPFSETQYF. In nucleotides, the CDR3 is TGTGCCAGCAGTCCTTTTTCAGAGACCCAGTACTTC.